This T cell receptor beta chain was captured in a study of glioma-infiltrating T cells. Using RNA template, CDR3s of TCR alpha and beta were amplified with iRepertoire arm-PCR. For one-step reverse transcription and amplification, about 90-450 ng of tissue mRNA or PBMC total RNA was used. TCRdb re-called the multiplex PCR reads with MiXCR, one entry per CDR3 protein. The data hold around 93,000 distinct CDR3 sequences, with roughly 39% observed a single time. A note on this clonotype: Its antigen is not identified.

Germline CDR1 is SQVTM and CDR2 is ANQGSEA. This CDR3 is 16 amino acids long. Trimming at V came to 5 bases and at J to 2 bases, leaving 13 bases not matched to a gene. Study findings and constraints: Non-neoplastic patients had below-expected tissue-blood divergence, while all gliomas exceeded expectation. Only very few CDR3 sequences appeared in both tissue and blood.

This chain connects TRBV29-1 to TRBJ2-3, with 7 bases fitting TRBD2. Sequencing was carried out using glioma tissue, nonneoplastic brain tissue, or PBMCs (not recorded which). The TCR was taken from a human donor with low-grade glioma or glioblastoma, undergoing nonglioma brain surgery, or in good health (not recorded which). The CDR3 protein is CSVRGVAGELTDTQYF. The DNA for the CDR3 is TGCAGCGTTCGGGGGGTAGCAGGAGAGCTCACAGATACGCAGTATTTT.